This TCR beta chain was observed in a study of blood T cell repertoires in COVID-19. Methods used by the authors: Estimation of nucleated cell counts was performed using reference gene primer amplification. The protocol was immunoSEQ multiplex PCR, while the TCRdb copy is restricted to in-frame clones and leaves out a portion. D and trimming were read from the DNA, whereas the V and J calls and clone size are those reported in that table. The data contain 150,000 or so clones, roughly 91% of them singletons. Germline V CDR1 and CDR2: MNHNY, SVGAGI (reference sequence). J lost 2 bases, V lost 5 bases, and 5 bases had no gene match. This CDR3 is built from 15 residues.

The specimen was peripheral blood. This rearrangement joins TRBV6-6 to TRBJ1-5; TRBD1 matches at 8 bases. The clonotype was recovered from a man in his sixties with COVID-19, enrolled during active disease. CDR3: CASSPGQGGNQPQHF. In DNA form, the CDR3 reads TGTGCCAGCAGTCCAGGACAGGGAGGCAATCAGCCCCAGCATTTT.